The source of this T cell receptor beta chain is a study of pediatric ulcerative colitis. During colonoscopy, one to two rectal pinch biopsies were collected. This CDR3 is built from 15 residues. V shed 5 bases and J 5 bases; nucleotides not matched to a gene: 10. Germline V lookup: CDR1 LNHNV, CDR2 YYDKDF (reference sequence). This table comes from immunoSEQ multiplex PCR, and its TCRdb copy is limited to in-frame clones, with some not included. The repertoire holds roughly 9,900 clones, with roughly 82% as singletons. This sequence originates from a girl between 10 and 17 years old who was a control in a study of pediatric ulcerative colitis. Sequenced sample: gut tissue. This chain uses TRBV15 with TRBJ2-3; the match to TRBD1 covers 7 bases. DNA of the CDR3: TGTGCCACCAGCTCTACAGGGGTTCAGGGAGATACGCAGTATTTT. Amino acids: CATSSTGVQGDTQYF. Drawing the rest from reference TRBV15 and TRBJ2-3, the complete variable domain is DAMVIQNPRYQVTQFGKPVTLSCSQTLNHNVMYWYQQKSSQAPKLLFHYYDKDFNNEADTPDNFQSRRPNTSFCFLDIRSPGLGDTAMYLCATSSTGVQGDTQYFGPGTRLTVL.